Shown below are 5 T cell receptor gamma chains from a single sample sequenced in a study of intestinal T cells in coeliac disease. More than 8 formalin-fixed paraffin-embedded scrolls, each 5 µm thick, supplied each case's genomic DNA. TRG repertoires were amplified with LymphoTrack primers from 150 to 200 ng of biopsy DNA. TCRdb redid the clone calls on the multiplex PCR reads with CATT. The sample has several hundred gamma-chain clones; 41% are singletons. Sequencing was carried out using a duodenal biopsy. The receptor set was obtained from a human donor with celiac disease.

CDR3 residues: CATWDRPGGISKLF. The DNA of the CDR3 is TGTGCCACCTGGGACAGGCCGGGGGGTATAAGTAAACTCTTT. This chain joins TRGV5 and TRGJ1 or TRGJ2. The CDR3 covers 14 residues. The V gene end was trimmed by 0 bases and the J gene end by 13 bases; junction bases not matched to a gene: 15. The germline V gene has CDR1 VINAFY and CDR2 YDVSNSKD.

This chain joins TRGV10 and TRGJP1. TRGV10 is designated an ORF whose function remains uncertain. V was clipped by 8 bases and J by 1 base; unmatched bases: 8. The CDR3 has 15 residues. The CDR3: CAAWGYLTTGWFKIF. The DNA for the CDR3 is TGTGCTGCGTGGGGATACCTTACCACTGGTTGGTTCAAGATATTT.

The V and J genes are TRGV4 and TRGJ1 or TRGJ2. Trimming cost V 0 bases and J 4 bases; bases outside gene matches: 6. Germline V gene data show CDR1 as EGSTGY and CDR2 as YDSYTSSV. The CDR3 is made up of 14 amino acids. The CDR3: CATWDGSVYYKKLF. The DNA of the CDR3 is TGTGCCACCTGGGATGGGTCGGTATATTATAAGAAACTCTTT.

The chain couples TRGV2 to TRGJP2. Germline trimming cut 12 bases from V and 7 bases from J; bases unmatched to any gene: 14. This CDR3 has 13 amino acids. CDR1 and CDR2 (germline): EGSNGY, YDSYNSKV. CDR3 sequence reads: CAQGLVVDWIKTF. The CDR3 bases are TGTGCCCAGGGCTTAGTAGTTGATTGGATCAAGACGTTT.

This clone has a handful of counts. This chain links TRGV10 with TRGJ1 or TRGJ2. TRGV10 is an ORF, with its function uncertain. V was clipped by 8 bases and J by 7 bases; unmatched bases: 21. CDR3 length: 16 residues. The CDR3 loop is CAAWDSIPRSGYKKLF. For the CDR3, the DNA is TGTGCTGCGTGGGACTCGATCCCCCGATCAGGGTATAAGAAACTCTTT.